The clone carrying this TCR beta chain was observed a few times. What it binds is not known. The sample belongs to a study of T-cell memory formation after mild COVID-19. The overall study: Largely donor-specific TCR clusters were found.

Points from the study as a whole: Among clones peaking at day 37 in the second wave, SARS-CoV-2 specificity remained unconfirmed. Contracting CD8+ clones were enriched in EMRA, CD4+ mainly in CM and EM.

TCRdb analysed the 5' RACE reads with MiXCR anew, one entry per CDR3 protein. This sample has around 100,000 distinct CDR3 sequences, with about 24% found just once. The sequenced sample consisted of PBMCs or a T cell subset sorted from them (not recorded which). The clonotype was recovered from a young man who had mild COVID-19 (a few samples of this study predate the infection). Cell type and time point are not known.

CDR3 nucleotide sequence: TGCGCCAGCACCCCAGGGGGGCCCAAAACAGATACGCAGTATTTT. This sequence encodes CASTPGGPKTDTQYF. This sequence joins TRBV5-1 and TRBJ2-3; TRBD1 is a possible D gene (7 bases). V was pared by 6 bases and J by 3 bases, with 17 bases between. This CDR3 is built from 15 residues. Germline V lookup: CDR1 SGHRS, CDR2 YFSETQ.